Following are 28 T cell receptor beta chains from one sample sequenced in a study of shared clonotypes between healthy human individuals. The table came from immunoSEQ multiplex PCR; TCRdb's copy has only in-frame clones and leaves some out. The data contain 2 million or so clones, about 95% of them singletons. Naive CD8 isolation took CD45RO-negative cells positively selected for CCR7 and excluded terminally differentiated effector memory CD45RA+ cells. Sequencing was done on a sample of naive CD8+ T cells sorted from blood. All receptors come from a young man in good health.

A few counts support this clone. CDR3 sequence reads: CASSTGWGNEKLFF. DNA of the CDR3: TGTGCCAGCAGCACAGGATGGGGTAATGAAAAACTGTTTTTT. The V gene is TRBV6-5, the J gene TRBJ1-4; possible D gene TRBD1, 5 bases. The CDR3 covers 14 residues. Germline lookup yields CDR1 MNHEY and CDR2 SVGAGI. Trimming took off 6 bases at V and 4 bases at J, with 12 bases between the two ends.

The genes are TRBV10-3 and TRBJ2-1, with D possibly matching TRBD1 (5 bases). The CDR3 consists of 13 residues. The germline gives CDR1 ENHRY, CDR2 SYGVKD. Deletions cut 0 bases from V and 6 bases from J, with 6 bases between. This CDR3 is CAISESRANEQFF. CDR3 nucleotides: TGTGCCATCAGTGAGTCCAGGGCCAATGAGCAGTTCTTC.

V usage is TRBV5-1 and J usage is TRBJ1-1; TRBD1 matches at 7 bases. The CDR3 spans 13 residues. The V gene's germline CDR1 is SGHRS and CDR2 YFSETQ. Trimming cost V 4 bases and J 3 bases; bases outside gene matches: 3. CDR3 nucleotides: TGCGCCAGCAGCCCCGGACAGGACACTGAAGCTTTCTTT. It yields the protein CASSPGQDTEAFF.

V and J are TRBV11-2 and TRBJ2-5; D is uncertain. Trimming pared 2 bases from V and 2 bases from J, leaving 9 bases between. Germline-derived CDR1 and CDR2 are SGHAT and FQNNGV. The CDR3 totals 14 residues. As DNA, the CDR3 is TGTGCCAGCAGCTTAAGAGTAATGCAAGAGACCCAGTACTTC. It yields the protein CASSLRVMQETQYF.

The chain combines TRBV13 with TRBJ2-3; the match to TRBD1 covers 9 bases. Germline lookup yields CDR1 PRHDT and CDR2 FYEKMQ (reference sequence). The V and J ends lost 6 bases and 1 base, in that order; junction bases with no gene match: 8. The length of the CDR3 is 16 residues. This CDR3 is CASRSLQGAGTDTQYF. The CDR3 coding sequence is TGTGCCAGCAGATCCCTACAGGGGGCCGGCACAGATACGCAGTATTTT.

This clone occurred once. V usage is TRBV6-5 and J usage is TRBJ2-1; D uncertain. The germline V and J ends were trimmed by 4 bases and 6 bases, with 16 bases remaining between them. The CDR3 is 15 residues long. Germline CDR1 and CDR2: MNHEY and SVGAGI. Written as DNA, the CDR3 is TGTGCCAGCAGTTCCGAACAGTACCGCACCAATGAGCAGTTCTTC. Translation gives CASSSEQYRTNEQFF.

Regarding this clone: Mismatch with germline at one junction end may stem from a read error. The gene calls are TRBV19 and TRBJ1-3; TRBD1 matches 7 bases. This CDR3 has 16 amino acids. Germline CDR1 and CDR2: LNHDA and SQIVND (reference sequence). The CDR3 reads CASSIPQGSSGNTVYF. CDR3 in DNA: TGTGCCAGTAGTATACCACAGGGGAGCTCTGGAAACACCGTATATTTT. Looking up the rest from reference TRBV19 and TRBJ1-3 gives the full variable domain: DGGITQSPKYLFRKEGQNVTLSCEQNLNHDAMYWYRQDPGQGLRLIYYSQIVNDFQKGDIAEGYSVSREKKESFPLTVTSAQKNPTAFYLCASSIPQGSSGNTVYFGEGSWLTVV.

V usage is TRBV27 and J usage is TRBJ1-1; 7 bases agree with TRBD1. The CDR3 extends over 13 amino acids. V lost 7 bases to trimming and J lost 5 bases; unmatched junction nucleotides: 7. Germline lookup yields CDR1 MNHEY and CDR2 SMNVEV (reference sequence). CDR3 DNA sequence: TGTGCCAGCATAGGGGGCGGACGGACTGAAGCTTTCTTT. This translates into CASIGGGRTEAFF.

The chain recombines TRBV11-2 with TRBJ2-5; D call uncertain. CDR3 length: 12 residues. Between the trimmed V and J ends, which lost 7 bases and 5 bases, there was a span of 11 bases. Germline CDR1 and CDR2: SGHAT and FQNNGV. The CDR3 DNA reads as TGTGCCAGCACCGACACAAGTGAGACCCAGTACTTC. Translating gives CASTDTSETQYF.

The CDR3 protein is CASSLWETYEQYF. For the CDR3, the DNA is TGTGCCAGCAGCTTATGGGAGACCTACGAGCAGTACTTC. The chain recombines TRBV13 with TRBJ2-7; a possible D gene is TRBD2 (5 bases). V lost 2 bases to trimming and J lost 2 bases, with 7 bases between them. There are 13 residues in the CDR3. Germline values: CDR1 PRHDT, CDR2 FYEKMQ (reference sequence).

This chain links TRBV11-3 with TRBJ2-2; a weak D match, TRBD1 (6 bases). Per germline, CDR1 SGHNT and CDR2 YENEEA. Deletions cut 1 base from V and 0 bases from J, with 6 bases between. CDR3 length: 15 amino acids. CDR3: CASSLGQANTGELFF. The CDR3, as DNA: TGTGCCAGCAGCTTAGGACAGGCGAACACCGGGGAGCTGTTTTTT.

This sequence joins TRBV21-1 and TRBJ2-1. TRBV21-1 is flagged as a pseudogene. The length of the CDR3 is 14 residues. In nucleotides, the CDR3 is TGTGCCAGCAAGTGGGGCCGGGACGCCGATGAGCAGTTCTTC. This sequence encodes CASKWGRDADEQFF.

This sequence joins TRBV7-9 and TRBJ2-5; TRBD1 aligns across 7 bases. The CDR3 runs to 13 residues. The germline gives CDR1 SEHNR, CDR2 FQNEAQ (reference sequence). The V and J ends lost 5 bases and 5 bases, in that order; junction bases with no gene match: 5. The CDR3 DNA reads as TGTGCCAGCAGCCAAGGGGGCATGGAGACCCAGTACTTC. This codes for CASSQGGMETQYF.

The genes are TRBV11-3 and TRBJ2-3, with unresolved D. The V end was cut by 0 bases, the J end by 0 bases, with 7 bases between. CDR3 size: 15 residues. CDR1 is SGHNT and CDR2 is YENEEA in the germline V gene. CDR3 protein: CASSLETVSTDTQYF. CDR3 in DNA: TGTGCCAGCAGCTTAGAAACCGTTAGCACAGATACGCAGTATTTT.

The genes are TRBV11-2 and TRBJ2-3; D is unresolved. Germline CDR1 is SGHAT and CDR2 is FQNNGV. Trimming took 1 base from V and 4 from J, leaving 15 bases between them. The CDR3 extends over 16 amino acids. The CDR3 DNA is TGTGCCAGCAGCTTAGTCGGCAGGTTGGTTCCAGATACGCAGTATTTT. Protein product: CASSLVGRLVPDTQYF. Complete variable domain (other parts from reference TRBV11-2 and TRBJ2-3): EAGVAQSPRYKIIEKRQSVAFWCNPISGHATLYWYQQILGQGPKLLIQFQNNGVVDDSQLPKDRFSAERLKGVDSTLKIQPAKLEDSAVYLCASSLVGRLVPDTQYFGPGTRLTVL.

The CDR3 here is CATNQGLNSGNTIYF. The CDR3 DNA reads as TGTGCCACCAACCAGGGCCTTAACTCTGGAAACACCATATATTTT. The chain combines TRBV15 with TRBJ1-3; D perhaps matches TRBD1 (5 bases). The V gene's germline CDR1 is LNHNV and CDR2 YYDKDF (reference sequence). The CDR3 runs to 15 residues. V was shortened by 7 bases and J by 0 bases, with 13 bases between the two germline ends. The complete variable domain, with remaining parts taken from reference TRBV15 and TRBJ1-3, reads DAMVIQNPRYQVTQFGKPVTLSCSQTLNHNVMYWYQQKSSQAPKLLFHYYDKDFNNEADTPDNFQSRRPNTSFCFLDIRSPGLGDTAMYLCATNQGLNSGNTIYFGEGSWLTVV.

This clone occurred once. The chain combines TRBV11-2 with TRBJ1-1; TRBD1 matches 9 bases. The CDR3 loop spans 12 amino acids. The junction had 7 bases not matched to a gene; V was cut back by 6 bases and J by 11 bases. Germline CDR1 SGHAT, CDR2 FQNNGV. The CDR3 DNA reads as TGTGCCAGCAGTCGTACCGGGACAGGGGCTTTCTTT. This gives the protein CASSRTGTGAFF.

A word on this clone: The same CDR3 can be traced to other DNA sequences in this sample. V is TRBV10-3 and J is TRBJ2-2; D ambiguous. Trimming took 4 bases from V and 4 from J, leaving 4 bases between them. Per the germline V gene, CDR1 is ENHRY and CDR2 is SYGVKD. The CDR3 is made up of 12 amino acids. CDR3 protein: CAISAGTGELFF. The CDR3 coding sequence is TGTGCCATCAGTGCTGGCACCGGGGAGCTGTTTTTT.

As DNA, the CDR3 is TGTGCCAGCAGTTTATCGATACCGGGGACAGGAGGCGTTGGCTACACCTTC. It specifies CASSLSIPGTGGVGYTF. This chain joins TRBV27 and TRBJ1-2; TRBD1 matches at 8 bases. This CDR3 region has 17 residues. CDR1 is MNHEY and CDR2 is SMNVEV in the germline V gene (reference sequence). V shed 0 bases, J shed 7 bases, and the junction held 13 bases outside the gene matches.

The J gene is TRBJ1-6, the V gene TRBV5-1; weak D call: TRBD1 (6 bases). The CDR3 is made up of 15 amino acids. V was shortened by 2 bases and J by 6 bases, with 12 bases between the two germline ends. The germline gives CDR1 SGHRS, CDR2 YFSETQ. CDR3 DNA sequence: TGCGCCAGCAGCTTCCGGGACACGGGTAATTCACCCCTCCACTTT. As protein: CASSFRDTGNSPLHF.

The rearrangement links TRBV11-2 to TRBJ2-6; TRBD1 agrees at 8 bases. Per the germline V gene, CDR1 is SGHAT and CDR2 is FQNNGV. Trimming cost V 4 bases and J 0 bases; bases outside gene matches: 11. The CDR3 has 19 amino acids. CDR3 in DNA: TGTGCCAGCAGCTCCACAATGACAGGGGTCGACTCTGGGGCCAACGTCCTGACTTTC. Encoded protein: CASSSTMTGVDSGANVLTF.

This chain links TRBV6-5 with TRBJ1-6; D gene unclear. Germline-derived CDR1 and CDR2 are MNHEY and SVGAGI. Trimming pared 10 bases from V and 8 bases from J, leaving 18 bases between. The CDR3 is 14 amino acids. CDR3 sequence: CATAFDTGYSPLHF. For the CDR3, the DNA is TGTGCCACCGCGTTCGACACGGGCTATTCACCCCTCCACTTT.

The V gene is TRBV10-1, the J gene TRBJ1-3; D uncertain. The CDR3 length is 16 residues. Germline V gene lookup returns CDR1 WNHNN and CDR2 SYGVQD (reference sequence). Trimming stripped 3 bases from V and 0 bases from J, with 12 bases between. CDR3 nucleotide sequence: TGCGCCAGCAGTGATACGGACGGCTCCTCTGGAAACACCATATATTTT. As protein: CASSDTDGSSGNTIYF.

Regarding this clone: Other DNA sequences in the sample encode the same CDR3. The chain links TRBV9 to TRBJ1-6, with 9 bases lining up with TRBD1. J gave up 7 bases and V 4 bases, and 3 bases lay outside the gene matches. Germline V gene sequence: CDR1 SGDLS, CDR2 YYNGEE. This CDR3 has 14 amino acids. In DNA, the CDR3 is TGTGCCAGCAGCTCCGGACAGGGGAATTCACCCCTCCACTTT. It is translated as CASSSGQGNSPLHF. Full variable domain (rest looked up from reference TRBV9 and TRBJ1-6): DSGVTQTPKHLITATGQRVTLRCSPRSGDLSVYWYQQSLDQGLQFLIQYYNGEERAKGNILERFSAQQFPDLHSELNLSSLELGDSALYFCASSSGQGNSPLHFGNGTRLTVT.

This chain links TRBV6-5 with TRBJ1-1; TRBD1 aligns across 7 bases. Germline lookup yields CDR1 MNHEY and CDR2 SVGAGI. This CDR3 is 14 amino acids long. Trimming removed 2 bases from V and 4 bases from J; junction bases left unmatched: 4. The CDR3 region is CASSYGAGGTEAFF. The CDR3, as DNA: TGTGCCAGCAGTTACGGGGCAGGGGGCACTGAAGCTTTCTTT.

In this sample, this clone turned up once. J is TRBJ2-7 and V is TRBV9; tentative D call: TRBD2 (5 bases). V shed 3 bases and J shed 3 bases, with 13 bases lying between them. The germline gives CDR1 SGDLS, CDR2 YYNGEE. The CDR3 is 14 residues long. CDR3 DNA sequence: TGTGCCAGCAGCGAGTCGGACTCCATCTACGAGCAGTACTTC. Protein sequence: CASSESDSIYEQYF.

The genes are TRBV5-1 and TRBJ1-1; 7 bases fit TRBD1. CDR1 is SGHRS, CDR2 YFSETQ, per germline. V gave up 4 bases and J gave up 2 bases; unmatched junction bases: 11. This CDR3 contains 16 residues. CDR3 sequence (DNA): TGCGCCAGCAGCGAAGGGACAGCCGCCCTTAACACTGAAGCTTTCTTT. Protein product: CASSEGTAALNTEAFF.

The rearrangement joins TRBV14 to TRBJ2-1; D is ambiguous. This CDR3 is built from 16 residues. V lost 0 bases to trimming and J lost 5 bases, with 14 bases between them. CDR1 is SGHDN, CDR2 FVKESK, per germline. The CDR3 DNA sequence: TGTGCCAGCAGCCAAGACTTACCAGGATTGAACAATGAGCAGTTCTTC. This gives the protein CASSQDLPGLNNEQFF.